This T cell receptor (beta chain) comes out of a study of blood T cells in healthy people across ages. Germline values: CDR1 SQVTM, CDR2 ANQGSEA. V lost 6 bases and J 6 bases, leaving 15 bases between the germline ends. The CDR3 sequence is 13 residues long. Findings and limits, study-wide: In these data, TCR beta diversity tracked strongly with naive T cell percentage.

This clonotype occurred once. Antigen specificity is unknown. A much larger clone is a single base away; this may be a read error. Primed by a sample-barcoded 5' primer and a J-beta primer mix, a second PCR proceeded for about 7 to 11 cycles. TCRdb called the 5' RACE reads again in MiXCR, with one record for every CDR3 protein. The sample shows hundreds of thousands of distinct CDR3 sequences, 35% to 40% of them seen only once. Every donor contributed around 10 milliliters of peripheral blood by blood draw. Per individual sample, total RNA of at least 5.5 micrograms was extracted. V and J are TRBV29-1 and TRBJ2-1; D remains ambiguous. Sample: blood. This TCR was sampled from a man between 18 and 35 years old in good health. For the CDR3, the DNA is TGCAGCGTCTCCGACGAGTTTGGCAATGAGCAGTTCTTC. Amino acids: CSVSDEFGNEQFF.